This T cell receptor beta chain was sequenced for a study of post-analysis software for immune sequencing data. Unique molecular identifiers had been added to the TCR beta cDNA libraries. TCRdb reprocessed the PCR reads via MiXCR and lists one record per CDR3 protein. The sample contains fewer than 850,000 distinct CDR3 sequences, 30% of which appear only once. This clonotype was detected a few times. Its target is not known. CDR3 length: 12 residues. Germline V CDR1 and CDR2: DFQATT, SNEGSKA (reference sequence). Trimming removed 6 bases at V and 0 bases at J, with 7 bases between. Findings and limits, study-wide: The study found TRBV5-6, TRBV5-1 and TRBV20-1 among four to six TRBV segments more frequent in patients than controls. Compared with controls, patients showed significantly lower normalized Chao1 diversity.

The sequencing input was blood. The chain has TRBV20-1 and TRBJ2-3; D remains ambiguous. The source of this sequence is a girl between 5 and 17 years old with multiple sclerosis. The CDR3 loop is CSATDSTDTQYF. The CDR3 DNA follows: TGCAGTGCAACGGACAGCACAGATACGCAGTATTTT.